This TCR beta chain stems from a study of memory CD8 T cells in hepatitis C reinfection. About this clone: This same CDR3 is encoded by further DNA sequences in the sample.

This CDR3 comprises 16 residues. Germline V gene data show CDR1 as SEHNR and CDR2 as FQNEAQ (reference sequence). V lost 3 bases and J lost 6; bases outside the gene matches: 12. The time point: late/post reinfection, 12 to 24 weeks after detection. Sorted cells were sequenced directly ex vivo without any in vitro expansion. Only in-frame clones appear in the TCRdb table, and some are missing; sequencing was by immunoSEQ multiplex PCR. The table includes some 44,000 clones, 80% to 90% detected once. The specimen sequenced was naive CD8+ T cells sorted from blood. The TCR sequence derives from a man aged 18 to 35 with hepatitis C virus infection. The chain joins TRBV7-9 to TRBJ2-7; 9 positions agree with TRBD1. CDR3 in DNA: TGTGCCAGCAGCTTGGGGACAGGGACCACAGGCCTCGAGCAGTACTTC. This encodes CASSLGTGTTGLEQYF.